The entry that follows covers one T cell receptor (beta chain) sequence. What it recognizes is unknown. Data came from immunoSEQ multiplex PCR; TCRdb stores just in-frame clones and leaves some out. This table has approximately 25,000 clones, 65% to 80% appearing once. The length of the CDR3 is 14 residues. V was trimmed by 2 bases and J by 6 bases, leaving 14 bases between them. Germline V lookup: CDR1 SGHRS, CDR2 YFSETQ. These data are taken from a study of PD-1 blockade in classical Hodgkin lymphoma. Study at large: Nivolumab was administered to patients intravenously at 3 mg/kg every 2 weeks.

General observations from the study: Reported baseline diversity: healthy donors highest, relapsed/refractory patients lowest. Nivolumab initiated under 1 year post-ASCT led to patient exclusion. Still unresolved is the cause of the repertoire differences, which may be disease activity or prior therapy.

Exposure to brentuximab vedotin varied, and each patient had relapsed following autologous stem cell transplantation. The chain uses TRBV5-1 and TRBJ1-1; D is perhaps TRBD1 (5 bases). This clonotype originated in a human donor with classical Hodgkin lymphoma. The sample here was peripheral blood mononuclear cells (PBMCs), taken before the second cycle of nivolumab. In DNA form, the CDR3 reads TGCGCCAGCAGCTTTCGGTTAGGGACCCCTGAAGCTTTCTTT. It yields the protein CASSFRLGTPEAFF.